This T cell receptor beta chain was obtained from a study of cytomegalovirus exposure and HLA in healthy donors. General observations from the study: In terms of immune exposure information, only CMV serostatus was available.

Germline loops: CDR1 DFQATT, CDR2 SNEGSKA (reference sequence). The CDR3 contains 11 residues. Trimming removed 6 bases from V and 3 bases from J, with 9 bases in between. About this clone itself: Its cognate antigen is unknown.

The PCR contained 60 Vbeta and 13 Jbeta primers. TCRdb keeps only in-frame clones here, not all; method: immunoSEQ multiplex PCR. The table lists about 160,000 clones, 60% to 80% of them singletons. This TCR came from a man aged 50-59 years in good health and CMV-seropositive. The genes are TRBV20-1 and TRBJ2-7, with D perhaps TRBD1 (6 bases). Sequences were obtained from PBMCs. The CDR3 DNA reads TGCAGTGCCGAACAGGGCTACGAGCAGTACTTC. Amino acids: CSAEQGYEQYF.